This T cell receptor (beta chain) comes out of a study of cytomegalovirus exposure and HLA in healthy donors. On this clone itself: Its antigen is still unknown.

Study results and caveats: Sequencing artifact likely explains a cluster of highly shared sequence variants. Among donors in an Asian-associated ancestry cluster, a later analysis reportedly found fewer N-insertions than the approximately 700-donor mean. Common viral pathogens were later found to be apparently linked to several of the most significant clusters.

Sampled while nominally healthy, donors likely had unrecorded immune exposures. The CDR3 loop spans 17 amino acids. The V gene's germline CDR1 is MNHEY and CDR2 SMNVEV (reference sequence). V was shortened by 2 bases and J by 0 bases, with 14 bases between the two germline ends. The primer mix had 60 Vbeta and 13 Jbeta primers. The data were produced by immunoSEQ multiplex PCR, yet TCRdb's version contains in-frame clones alone and is incomplete. The sample records roughly 200,000 clones, around 78% being singletons. The chain couples TRBV27 to TRBJ2-1, with D perhaps matching TRBD2 (5 bases). The sequence derives from a man aged 30 to 39 in good health and CMV-seronegative. The sample was PBMCs. DNA of the CDR3: TGTGCCAGCAGTTTAATGGGCGGGCAAGTCTCCTACAATGAGCAGTTCTTC. It codes for CASSLMGGQVSYNEQFF.